This TCR beta chain was recovered during a study of tumor-infiltrating lymphocytes in primary liver carcinoma. Between the trimmed V and J ends, which lost 6 bases and 7 bases, there was a span of 13 bases. CDR1 and CDR2 from the germline V gene are MNHNS and SASEGT. This CDR3 comprises 13 residues. Production of TCR beta cDNA used approximately 0.45 ug total RNA together with a constant-region primer. Generation of the TCR beta libraries relied on three nested multiplex PCR rounds using slightly modified ARM-PCR. The study ran its first two PCR rounds for roughly 11 cycles each, using TRBV1-TRBV30 forward primers and a C-beta reverse primer. TCRdb reanalysed the multiplex PCR reads using MiXCR and keeps one entry per CDR3 protein. The sample includes some 190,000 distinct CDR3 sequences, around 60% of them seen just once. RNA was extracted from whole blood without cell sorting, alongside germline DNA.

V and J are TRBV6-1 and TRBJ1-5; D uncertain. This sequence originates from a middle-aged man with primary liver carcinoma and hepatitis B virus infection. The sample comprised peripheral blood. The CDR3 nucleotides are TGTGCCAGCAGAACGGGAGCCCTACAGCCCCAGCATTTT. This sequence encodes CASRTGALQPQHF.